A single sample gave rise to the 30 T cell receptor beta chains below, sequenced in a study of blood T cell repertoires in COVID-19 (dated by TCRdb to 2018 to 2021). Receptor amplification or capture employed the immunoSEQ multiplex PCR assay. TCRdb stores this immuneACCESS table with in-frame sequences only. Part of the clones is absent; in the studies checked, under half of the shortfall reflects unresolved V genes, and no reason is known for the rest. Here the sample has about 200,000 clones; 85% to 90% occur a single time. Roughly 6% of the sample is taken by the ten largest. Sequencing was performed on peripheral blood. Receptors were obtained from a man aged 40-50 years with active or convalescent COVID-19.

A single count supports this clone. V and J are TRBV5-1 and TRBJ1-3, with D perhaps TRBD1 (5 bases). Germline assignment: CDR1 SGHRS and CDR2 YFSETQ. The CDR3 is 16 amino acids. Deletions cut 0 bases from V and 4 bases from J, with 14 bases between. The CDR3 sequence is CASSLALGADGNTIYF. The DNA of the CDR3 is TGCGCCAGCAGCTTGGCCCTAGGGGCGGACGGAAACACCATATATTTT. Full variable domain (rest looked up from reference TRBV5-1 and TRBJ1-3): KAGVTQTPRYLIKTRGQQVTLSCSPISGHRSVSWYQQTPGQGLQFLFEYFSETQRNKGNFPGRFSGRQFSNSRSEMNVSTLELGDSALYLCASSLALGADGNTIYFGEGSWLTVV.

The V and J genes are TRBV30 and TRBJ2-2; possibly TRBD1 for D (6 bases). CDR1 GTSNPN and CDR2 SVGIG come from the germline V gene (reference sequence). The CDR3 runs to 15 residues. V was clipped by 0 bases and J by 4 bases, with 12 bases between them. CDR3 sequence: CAWSVAGAGTGELFF. The CDR3 bases are TGTGCCTGGAGTGTGGCAGGGGCGGGCACCGGGGAGCTGTTTTTT.

The rearrangement uses TRBV27 and TRBJ2-1; 7 bases line up with TRBD2. Trimming removed 4 bases from V and 6 bases from J; junction bases left unmatched: 12. Germline V CDR1 and CDR2: MNHEY, SMNVEV (reference sequence). This CDR3 is 16 amino acids long. Here the CDR3 DNA reads TGTGCCAGCAGTTCCCCACTAGCGTTCGGGGTCAATGAGCAGTTCTTC. Its translation is CASSSPLAFGVNEQFF.

The chain recombines TRBV19 with TRBJ1-1; D uncertain. From germline, CDR1 is LNHDA and CDR2 SQIVND (reference sequence). The CDR3 length is 14 residues. V lost 7 bases, J lost 4 bases, and 16 bases lay in between. The CDR3 sequence is CASMLVPGGTEAFF. Here the CDR3 DNA reads TGTGCCAGTATGTTGGTACCCGGAGGCACTGAAGCTTTCTTT.

The rearrangement uses TRBV5-1 and TRBJ1-2, with D possibly being TRBD1 (6 bases). The ends were cut back, 5 bases at V and 7 bases at J, with 15 bases in the middle. This CDR3 region has 13 residues. Germline values: CDR1 SGHRS, CDR2 YFSETQ. The CDR3 DNA reads TGCGCCAGCAGTACGGACCCCAGGGGTGGCTACACCTTC. Amino acid sequence: CASSTDPRGGYTF.

The rearrangement uses TRBV2 and TRBJ2-5; D possibly corresponds to TRBD1 (5 bases). CDR1 is SNHLY, CDR2 FYNNEI, per germline. Trimming removed 1 base at V and 1 base at J, with 13 bases between. This CDR3 has 16 residues. The CDR3, as DNA: TGTGCCAGCAGTGAAGGGGTCTACACAGGCCAAGAGACCCAGTACTTC. It codes for CASSEGVYTGQETQYF.

The chain recombines TRBV7-3 with TRBJ2-1, with D perhaps matching TRBD2 (6 bases). The length of the CDR3 is 14 residues. Germline CDR1 is SGHTA and CDR2 is FQGTGA. Trimming took off 5 bases at V and 6 bases at J, with 14 bases between the two ends. The CDR3 DNA is TGTGCCAGCAGCCACGGGGGAACCCGCAATGAGCAGTTCTTC. Encoded protein: CASSHGGTRNEQFF. The whole variable domain, remainder taken from reference TRBV7-3 and TRBJ2-1, is GAGVSQTPSNKVTEKGKYVELRCDPISGHTALYWYRQSLGQGPEFLIYFQGTGAADDSGLPNDRFFAVRPEGSVSTLKIQRTERGDSAVYLCASSHGGTRNEQFFGPGTRLTVL.

The rearrangement uses TRBV5-4 and TRBJ2-2; 7 positions match TRBD1. The J segment lost 1 base and the V segment lost 2 bases, leaving 2 bases of the junction unmatched. The germline V gene has CDR1 SGHNT and CDR2 YYREEE (reference sequence). The CDR3 is 15 residues long. CDR3 in amino acids: CASSFRDRNTGELFF. In DNA, the CDR3 is TGTGCCAGCAGCTTTCGGGACAGGAACACCGGGGAGCTGTTTTTT. Supplemented by reference TRBV5-4 and TRBJ2-2, the full variable domain reads ETGVTQSPTHLIKTRGQQVTLRCSSQSGHNTVSWYQQALGQGPQFIFQYYREEENGRGNFPPRFSGLQFPNYSSELNVNALELDDSALYLCASSFRDRNTGELFFGEGSRLTVL.

In nucleotides, the CDR3 is TGTGCCAGCAGCCCTACCGGGACTAGCGGCACAGATACGCAGTATTTT. As protein: CASSPTGTSGTDTQYF. The chain is built from TRBV7-3 and TRBJ2-3; 10 positions match TRBD2. This CDR3 has 16 residues. From germline, CDR1 is SGHTA and CDR2 FQGTGA. Trimming removed 5 bases from V and 1 base from J; junction bases left unmatched: 6.

DNA of the CDR3: TGTGCCGCTAGGGGTCAAGAGACCCAGTACTTC. The encoded protein is CAARGQETQYF. The chain uses TRBV6-5 and TRBJ2-5; D might be TRBD1 (5 bases). CDR3 length: 11 amino acids. In germline, CDR1 is MNHEY, CDR2 SVGAGI. Trimming left V 11 bases short and J 2 bases short, with 9 bases between.

The rearrangement links TRBV10-3 to TRBJ2-5, with 10 bases lining up with TRBD1. Germline CDR1 reads ENHRY; CDR2 reads SYGVKD. J gave up 3 bases and V 4 bases, and 5 bases lay outside the gene matches. The CDR3 is made up of 15 amino acids. The CDR3 region is CAISGTGTGEETQYF. As DNA, the CDR3 is TGTGCCATCAGTGGTACCGGGACAGGGGAAGAGACCCAGTACTTC.

The chain has TRBV19 and TRBJ2-3; weak D call: TRBD1 (6 bases). The CDR3 is made up of 15 amino acids. The V end was cut by 10 bases, the J end by 6 bases, with 23 bases between. The germline CDR1 and CDR2 sequences are LNHDA and SQIVND (reference sequence). The CDR3 here is CATIAGRGRSDTQYF. The CDR3, as DNA: TGTGCCACAATAGCAGGCAGGGGAAGGTCCGATACGCAGTATTTT.

The rearrangement links TRBV3-1 (or the pseudogene TRBV3-2) to TRBJ2-7, with 8 bases matching TRBD1. The CDR3 sequence is 16 residues long. The V gene end was trimmed by 1 base and the J gene end by 2 bases; junction bases not matched to a gene: 7. Germline lookup yields CDR1 LGHDT and CDR2 YNNKEL (reference sequence). The CDR3 sequence: CASSQVIGTGPYEQYF. The CDR3 DNA reads as TGTGCCAGCAGCCAAGTTATAGGGACAGGTCCCTACGAGCAGTACTTC.

CDR3 protein: CASSRTGLGSNQPQHF. CDR3 nucleotides: TGTGCCAGCTCACGGACAGGGCTAGGGAGCAATCAGCCCCAGCATTTT. The rearrangement joins TRBV18 to TRBJ1-5; 8 bases agree with TRBD1. Germline lookup yields CDR1 KGHSH and CDR2 LQKENI. The junction had 6 bases not matched to a gene; V was cut back by 4 bases and J by 1 base. CDR3 length: 16 amino acids.

The rearrangement links TRBV28 to TRBJ1-2; 8 positions agree with TRBD1. The ends lost 4 bases at V and 7 bases at J; junction bases unmatched: 5. The CDR3 is 13 amino acids. The germline gives CDR1 MDHEN, CDR2 SYDVKM. The CDR3 region is CASSSRGRIGYTF. In DNA, the CDR3 is TGTGCCAGCAGTTCCAGGGGGCGCATTGGCTACACCTTC.

The rearrangement joins TRBV11-3 to TRBJ2-5, with 7 bases aligning to TRBD2. Trimming took 5 bases from V and 1 from J; bases not matched to a gene: 7. In germline, CDR1 is SGHNT, CDR2 YENEEA. The length of the CDR3 is 15 residues. CDR3 loop: CASSLGGGFQETQYF. CDR3 bases: TGTGCCAGCAGCCTTGGGGGGGGATTCCAAGAGACCCAGTACTTC.

This clone was counted only a few times. This chain uses TRBV6-2 or TRBV6-3 with TRBJ1-5; unclear D gene. Trimming left V 0 bases short and J 5 bases short, with 11 bases between. Per germline, CDR1 MNHEY and CDR2 SVGEGT. CDR3 length equals 15 residues. In DNA form, the CDR3 reads TGTGCCAGCAGTTACTCGATGGAGGACGATCAGCCCCAGCATTTT. Translating it yields CASSYSMEDDQPQHF.

This clone was seen only once. J is TRBJ1-6 and V is TRBV2; 10 bases map to TRBD1. Per the germline V gene, CDR1 is SNHLY and CDR2 is FYNNEI. After removal of 6 bases from V and 7 bases from J, the junction contained 9 bases not matched to a gene. The CDR3 runs to 16 residues. CDR3 in DNA: TGTGCCAGCAGGGGAGCTGACAGGGGGCTCAATTCACCCCTCCACTTT. This encodes CASRGADRGLNSPLHF.

The chain carries TRBV7-9 and TRBJ2-5, with 11 positions matching TRBD2. Germline V gene sequence: CDR1 SEHNR, CDR2 FQNEAQ (reference sequence). CDR3 size: 19 residues. V lost 1 base to trimming and J lost 1 base; unmatched junction nucleotides: 11. The CDR3 DNA follows: TGTGCCAGCAGCTTAGGGCTTACTAGCGGGAGTAGGGGCCAAGAGACCCAGTACTTC. Encoded protein: CASSLGLTSGSRGQETQYF.

The CDR3, as DNA: TGTGCCAGCAGTTACTCCGGACTCGATGAGCAGTTCTTC. Protein: CASSYSGLDEQFF. The chain joins TRBV6-5 to TRBJ2-1; D is perhaps TRBD2 (5 bases). V shed 0 bases and J shed 8 bases, with 8 bases lying between them. The germline V gene encodes CDR1 MNHEY and CDR2 SVGAGI. The CDR3 has 13 amino acids.

This clone has only one observation. The chain recombines TRBV27 with TRBJ1-5; D is undetermined. Germline V gives CDR1 MNHEY, CDR2 SMNVEV (reference sequence). The CDR3 length is 13 residues. V was pared by 5 bases and J by 6 bases, with 11 bases between. For the CDR3, the DNA is TGTGCCAGCAGTCCAGGAAGATTTCAGCCCCAGCATTTT. Its translation: CASSPGRFQPQHF.

The V call is TRBV4-2, the J call TRBJ2-1, with 7 bases identical to TRBD2. This CDR3 has 16 residues. Germline V gene lookup returns CDR1 LGHNA and CDR2 YNFKEQ. V lost 4 bases and J lost 1; bases outside the gene matches: 7. This chain's CDR3 is CASSPEASGSYNEQFF. The DNA for the CDR3 is TGTGCCAGCAGCCCCGAGGCTAGCGGATCCTACAATGAGCAGTTCTTC.

The rearrangement joins TRBV5-8 to TRBJ1-3; D gene unclear. The CDR3 runs to 14 residues. V was clipped by 1 base and J by 2 bases, with 7 bases between them. CDR1 and CDR2 from the germline V gene are SGHTS and YDEGEE. The CDR3 bases are TGTGCCAGCAGCTTGTCTGGAGCTGGAAACACCATATATTTT. It specifies CASSLSGAGNTIYF.

V usage is TRBV15 and J usage is TRBJ2-4; D perhaps matches TRBD2 (5 bases). CDR3 size: 18 residues. Deletions cut 5 bases from V and 0 bases from J, with 20 bases between. Per the germline V gene, CDR1 is LNHNV and CDR2 is YYDKDF (reference sequence). The CDR3 coding sequence is TGTGCCACCAGCTACTACCCCCCGAGGGTTCTAGCCAAAAACATTCAGTACTTC. Protein product: CATSYYPPRVLAKNIQYF.

This clone was observed a handful of times. This chain connects TRBV5-1 to TRBJ2-7; 8 bases map to TRBD2. CDR3 length: 15 amino acids. CDR1 is SGHRS and CDR2 is YFSETQ in the germline V gene. V gave up 4 bases and J gave up 0 bases; unmatched junction bases: 6. CDR3 amino acids: CASSEGLVGSYEQYF. In nucleotides, the CDR3 is TGCGCCAGCAGCGAGGGACTAGTCGGCTCCTACGAGCAGTACTTC.

The rearrangement links TRBV12-3 or TRBV12-4 to TRBJ1-5; D might be TRBD1 (5 bases). V lost 7 bases and J lost 5, with 9 bases in between. The CDR3 runs to 12 residues. The CDR3 nucleotides read TGTGCCAGCACAAAAGGGGATCAGCCCCAGCATTTT. Encoded protein: CASTKGDQPQHF.

The chain couples TRBV30 to TRBJ1-5, with D tentatively TRBD1 (6 bases). Trimming cost V 0 bases and J 7 bases, with 16 bases left between them. The CDR3 consists of 15 residues. CDR1 is GTSNPN, CDR2 SVGIG, per germline (reference sequence). DNA for the CDR3: TGTGCCTGGAGTGTAGGGGGGGGCGCGAAGCAGCCCCAGCATTTT. Protein: CAWSVGGGAKQPQHF.

The rearrangement joins TRBV5-1 to TRBJ1-5, with D possibly matching TRBD1 (5 bases). Germline CDR1 SGHRS, CDR2 YFSETQ. V was clipped by 4 bases and J by 3 bases, with 14 bases between them. The CDR3 is 15 amino acids. CDR3 amino acids: CASSLGPRNNQPQHF. CDR3 coding DNA: TGCGCCAGCAGCCTGGGGCCCAGGAACAATCAGCCCCAGCATTTT. Full variable domain (outside the CDR3, taken from reference TRBV5-1 and TRBJ1-5): KAGVTQTPRYLIKTRGQQVTLSCSPISGHRSVSWYQQTPGQGLQFLFEYFSETQRNKGNFPGRFSGRQFSNSRSEMNVSTLELGDSALYLCASSLGPRNNQPQHFGDGTRLSIL.

This clone was seen once. V is TRBV5-1 and J is TRBJ1-1; tentatively, D is TRBD1 (6 bases). V shed 1 base and J shed 5 bases, with 12 bases lying between them. Per germline, CDR1 SGHRS and CDR2 YFSETQ. The CDR3 length is 14 residues. The CDR3 DNA is TGCGCCAGCAGCTTGATACAGGGACCAACTGAAGCTTTCTTT. Translating gives CASSLIQGPTEAFF.

The chain employs TRBV6-5 and TRBJ2-7; D remains ambiguous. Per germline, CDR1 MNHEY and CDR2 SVGAGI. The CDR3 extends over 13 amino acids. The V end lost 2 bases, the J end lost 6 bases, and 11 bases lay between the germline ends. The CDR3 nucleotides are TGTGCCAGCAGTTACACCCTGTTGGCCGAGCAGTACTTC. It encodes CASSYTLLAEQYF.